This TCR beta chain was recovered during a study of shared clonotypes between healthy human individuals. Study-level findings and limits: Approximately 4.5% was the fraction of naive CD4 clonotypes found shared across several donors.

Some clones are missing from TCRdb's copy, which holds only in-frame ones; the method was immunoSEQ multiplex PCR. The table includes 2 million to 2.5 million clones, 92% detected once. The CDR3 runs to 18 residues. Trimming stripped 7 bases from V and 7 bases from J, with 26 bases between. CDR1 is SNHLY, CDR2 FYNNEI, per germline. A note on this clone: Its target is unknown.

Sequences were obtained from naive CD4+ T cells from PBMCs. The sample's subset: CD45RA+ positively selected. The sequence was obtained from a man aged 18 to 29 in good health. Some clones in this sample may be carry-over from other donors' samples. The chain recombines TRBV2 with TRBJ1-6; D not certain. The CDR3 sequence is CASKGSGWEGERNSPLHF. DNA of the CDR3: TGTGCCAGCAAAGGTTCGGGGTGGGAGGGAGAGAGGAATTCACCCCTCCACTTT.